This T cell receptor beta chain originates from a study of OX40 agonist ivuxolimab in advanced cancers. Study-wide context: While on treatment, patients had intravenous ivuxolimab at 0.01 to 10 mg/kg every 2 weeks. Hepatocellular carcinoma, melanoma, renal cell or head and neck cancer affected the dose-escalation patients. Notes on the study in general: Which antigen the expanded peripheral T cells recognized is unknown. The CD4+ and CD8+ T cells in the blood had expanded clonally by week 6 at 0.1 to 3.0 mg/kg.

Here immunoSEQ multiplex PCR was the method, and the copy in TCRdb shows in-frame clones only, minus some. The sample includes just under 20,000 clones, roughly 69% seen only once; the top ten take more than 25%. The CDR3 extends over 15 amino acids. V gave up 1 base and J gave up 8 bases; unmatched junction bases: 5. Germline V gene data show CDR1 as SGHAT and CDR2 as FQNNGV. For this clone: The antigen remains unidentified.

This chain uses TRBV11-2 with TRBJ2-1; the match to TRBD1 covers 10 bases. The TCR originated in an adult with an advanced solid tumor such as melanoma, head and neck, liver or kidney cancer. The sample in question was CD4+ or CD8+ T cells sorted from blood, obtained in a trial of the OX40 agonist ivuxolimab. The CDR3 sequence: CASSLGGTGVDEQFF. CDR3 coding DNA: TGTGCCAGCAGCTTAGGAGGGACAGGGGTGGATGAGCAGTTCTTC.